This T cell receptor (beta chain) was found in a study of early T cells in non-severe SARS-CoV-2 infection. TCRdb analysed the 5' RACE reads with MiXCR anew, one entry per CDR3 protein. Altogether 55,000 to 65,000 distinct CDR3 sequences are present, roughly 12% being singletons, with the ten largest covering 1.3% to 1.5%. Sequenced material: whole blood, taken at baseline. The sequence derives from an adult who was a healthcare worker with PCR-confirmed SARS-CoV-2 infection or an uninfected control (not recorded which).

CDR3 sequence (DNA): TGTGCCAGCGGATCCCTAGCGGGAGGTACTGAGCAGTTCTTC. Encoded protein: CASGSLAGGTEQFF. This chain uses TRBV12-3 or TRBV12-4 with TRBJ2-1, with 11 nucleotides matching TRBD2. The CDR3 consists of 14 residues. V lost 8 bases to trimming and J lost 9 bases; unmatched junction nucleotides: 9.